This entry describes one T cell receptor beta chain. Profiling relied on immunoSEQ multiplex PCR, and the TCRdb table lists in-frame clones only, not all of them. Of about 180,000 clones listed, around 80% are singletons. The sample belongs to a study of blood T cell repertoires in COVID-19. Germline loops: CDR1 KGHSH, CDR2 LQKENI. This CDR3 has 16 residues. V lost 3 bases to trimming and J lost 3 bases; unmatched junction nucleotides: 7. The chain couples TRBV18 to TRBJ2-1; TRBD2 agrees at 8 bases. The sample consisted of peripheral blood. This TCR derives from a woman over 75 with COVID-19, enrolled during active disease. Here the CDR3 DNA reads TGTGCCAGCTCACCTCGGGGGGGACTTAACTACAATGAGCAGTTCTTC. This sequence encodes CASSPRGGLNYNEQFF.